The 20 T cell receptor beta chains below all came from one sample that was sequenced in a study of T cell responses to AZD1222 COVID-19 vaccine (TCRdb year 2021). The time point label, as the study defines it: baseline before first vaccination. Library construction relied on the immunoSEQ multiplex PCR assay. TCRdb obtained this table from immuneACCESS and retained in-frame rearrangements with V and J assigned. These tables miss some clones; where compared with another copy, unresolved V genes account for less than half of the shortfall, and the remainder is unexplained. For this sample the table gives tens of thousands of clones, of which over 75% were detected only once. The top ten clones comprise approximately 22% of the sample. The sequencing used peripheral blood, collected on day 0 of AZD1222 vaccination. The receptors come from an adult in good health.

This clone has only one observation. V gene TRBV6-4 combines with J gene TRBJ1-2; no clear D gene. The CDR3 runs 15 residues. The ends were cut back, 0 bases at V and 8 bases at J, with 16 bases in the middle. The V gene's germline CDR1 is MRHNA and CDR2 SNTAGT. CDR3 in amino acids: CASSDSGRPFGGYTF. The DNA for the CDR3 is TGTGCCAGCAGTGACTCCGGCAGGCCGTTTGGGGGCTACACCTTC.

A note on this clone: A junction end diverges from the germline sequence, so it may reflect a read error. The gene calls are TRBV7-9 and TRBJ2-5, with D perhaps matching TRBD1 (5 bases). The germline V gene has CDR1 SEHNR and CDR2 FQNEAQ (reference sequence). CDR3 length equals 11 residues. The DNA for the CDR3 is TGTGCCAGCAGCTTAGACAAGGGGAATGACTTC. Protein sequence: CASSLDKGNDF.

The chain joins TRBV28 to TRBJ2-3; possible D gene TRBD1, 6 bases. This CDR3 is built from 15 residues. Germline-derived CDR1 and CDR2 are MDHEN and SYDVKM. Trimming pared 6 bases from V and 0 bases from J, leaving 13 bases between. The CDR3 region has the DNA TGTGCCAGCAGCCCCAGGGGTTCTAGCACAGATACGCAGTATTTT. Protein sequence: CASSPRGSSTDTQYF.

The genes are TRBV19 and TRBJ2-2; tentatively, D is TRBD2 (6 bases). The CDR3 sequence is 17 residues long. Germline CDR1 LNHDA, CDR2 SQIVND (reference sequence). V lost 4 bases and J lost 1, with 16 bases in between. The DNA of the CDR3 is TGTGCCAGTAGTAAATCTTCTCTGGGGGGGAACACCGGGGAGCTGTTTTTT. Translating gives CASSKSSLGGNTGELFF.

The chain joins TRBV6-5 to TRBJ1-1; possible D gene TRBD1, 6 bases. Trimming left V 5 bases short and J 3 bases short, with 7 bases between. Per germline, CDR1 MNHEY and CDR2 SVGAGI. The CDR3 is 12 amino acids. CDR3 coding DNA: TGTGCCAGCAGTCAGGGGTACACTGAAGCTTTCTTT. Its translation: CASSQGYTEAFF.

V is TRBV10-3 and J is TRBJ1-1, with D maybe TRBD1 (5 bases). CDR1 ENHRY and CDR2 SYGVKD come from the germline V gene. The CDR3 loop spans 14 amino acids. V was pared by 10 bases and J by 2 bases, with 17 bases between. The CDR3 loop is CATSKGGTNTEAFF. CDR3 nucleotides: TGTGCCACCTCCAAGGGAGGGACCAACACTGAAGCTTTCTTT.

The chain is built from TRBV11-3 and TRBJ2-5; D uncertain. CDR3 length: 13 residues. V was clipped by 0 bases and J by 3 bases, with 5 bases between them. The germline gives CDR1 SGHNT, CDR2 YENEEA. This CDR3 is CASSLEPEETQYF. CDR3 DNA sequence: TGTGCCAGCAGCTTAGAACCGGAAGAGACCCAGTACTTC.

The chain employs TRBV28 and TRBJ1-1; no clear D. The CDR3 totals 13 residues. From germline, CDR1 is MDHEN and CDR2 SYDVKM. Trimming removed 6 bases at V and 0 bases at J, with 8 bases between. The CDR3: CASRSGLNTEAFF. The CDR3 DNA is TGTGCCAGCAGATCCGGACTGAACACTGAAGCTTTCTTT. Together with reference TRBV28 and TRBJ1-1, the CDR3 gives the full variable domain: DVKVTQSSRYLVKRTGEKVFLECVQDMDHENMFWYRQDPGLGLRLIYFSYDVKMKEKGDIPEGYSVSREKKERFSLILESASTNQTSMYLCASRSGLNTEAFFGQGTRLTVV.

V usage is TRBV30 and J usage is TRBJ2-2; a possible D gene is TRBD1 (8 bases). CDR3 length: 14 residues. Germline assignment: CDR1 GTSNPN and CDR2 SVGIG (reference sequence). V lost 3 bases and J 7 bases, leaving 15 bases between the germline ends. The CDR3 loop is CAWRKDREGGELFF. The CDR3 coding sequence is TGTGCCTGGAGGAAGGACAGGGAGGGCGGGGAGCTGTTTTTT. Full variable domain (rest looked up from reference TRBV30 and TRBJ2-2): SQTIHQWPATLVQPVGSPLSLECTVEGTSNPNLYWYRQAAGRGLQLLFYSVGIGQISSEVPQNLSASRPQDRQFILSSKKLLLSDSGFYLCAWRKDREGGELFFGEGSRLTVL.

The chain carries TRBV28 and TRBJ2-7; TRBD1 might be the D (7 bases). CDR3 length: 13 amino acids. CDR1 and CDR2 from the germline V gene are MDHEN and SYDVKM. Trimming stripped 6 bases from V and 8 bases from J, with 17 bases between. The CDR3: CASSPQGGGKQYF. CDR3 DNA sequence: TGTGCCAGCAGCCCCCAGGGGGGCGGAAAGCAGTACTTC.

The V call is TRBV24-1, the J call TRBJ2-1; tentative D call: TRBD1 (6 bases). This CDR3 spans 16 amino acids. Germline values: CDR1 KGHDR, CDR2 SFDVKD. The V gene lost 4 bases and the J gene lost 5 bases, with 17 bases spanning the gap. CDR3 residues: CATSDHPPGENNEQFF. In DNA form, the CDR3 reads TGTGCCACCAGTGACCACCCCCCAGGGGAGAACAATGAGCAGTTCTTC.

This clone is classed as medium-sized. The CDR3 nucleotides read TGTGCCACCAGCAGAGATCTTATGGCGGGAGGGCCTGGAGAGCAGTACTTC. This gives the protein CATSRDLMAGGPGEQYF. The chain carries TRBV15 and TRBJ2-7, with 9 bases aligning to TRBD2. Germline trimming cut 0 bases from V and 7 bases from J; bases unmatched to any gene: 13. Germline CDR1 LNHNV, CDR2 YYDKDF (reference sequence). The CDR3 sequence is 17 residues long.

This clone was detected once. This chain joins TRBV5-1 and TRBJ1-6; 7 bases map to TRBD1. The CDR3 has 16 residues. J gave up 8 bases and V 5 bases, and 13 bases lay outside the gene matches. In germline, CDR1 is SGHRS, CDR2 YFSETQ. Here the CDR3 reads CASSRQGIISDSPLHF. In DNA form, the CDR3 reads TGCGCCAGCAGTCGACAGGGTATAATCTCGGATTCACCCCTCCACTTT.

This sequence joins TRBV6-5 and TRBJ2-7, with 10 bases lining up with TRBD1. The CDR3 runs to 14 residues. V lost 6 bases and J lost 3; bases outside the gene matches: 5. From germline, CDR1 is MNHEY and CDR2 SVGAGI. The CDR3 sequence: CASSAGQGGYEQYF. The DNA for the CDR3 is TGTGCCAGCAGCGCCGGACAGGGGGGCTACGAGCAGTACTTC.

The CDR3 region has the DNA TGTGCCAGCAGTCGACGCAGGTTCTCTGGAAACACCATATATTTT. This codes for CASSRRRFSGNTIYF. This chain joins TRBV6-5 and TRBJ1-3, with unresolved D. The CDR3 runs to 15 residues. The germline CDR1 and CDR2 sequences are MNHEY and SVGAGI. Trimming removed 5 bases from V and 0 bases from J, with 11 bases in between.

V is TRBV5-1 and J is TRBJ2-1; D is possibly TRBD1 (5 bases). Looked up from germline, CDR1 is SGHRS and CDR2 is YFSETQ. The V gene lost 4 bases and the J gene lost 0 bases, with 14 bases spanning the gap. This CDR3 has 16 amino acids. CDR3 DNA: TGCGCCAGCAGCCAGGACACGGCCAGCTCCTACAATGAGCAGTTCTTC. It yields the protein CASSQDTASSYNEQFF.

The chain couples TRBV3-1 (or the pseudogene TRBV3-2) to TRBJ2-3; D remains ambiguous. V lost 0 bases and J 2 bases, leaving 9 bases between the germline ends. Per germline, CDR1 LGHDT and CDR2 YNNKEL (reference sequence). This CDR3 region has 15 residues. The CDR3, as DNA: TGTGCCAGCAGCCAAGAGCGTGGCCCCACAGATACGCAGTATTTT. It encodes CASSQERGPTDTQYF.

The rearrangement uses TRBV2 and TRBJ2-7; 7 bases line up with TRBD1. CDR3 size: 14 residues. The V gene's germline CDR1 is SNHLY and CDR2 FYNNEI. J was trimmed by 0 bases and V by 6 bases; bases with no gene match: 5. The DNA of the CDR3 is TGTGCCAGCAGCGGGACAGTAAGCTCCTACGAGCAGTACTTC. Residues: CASSGTVSSYEQYF.

The rearrangement joins TRBV5-5 to TRBJ1-5; D unresolved. The CDR3 runs 15 residues. Trimming removed 8 bases from V and 0 bases from J, with 15 bases in between. Germline CDR1 is SGHKS and CDR2 is YYEKEE (reference sequence). In DNA form, the CDR3 reads TGTGCCAGTGCGGGGAGTCCATATAGCAATCAGCCCCAGCATTTT. Its protein is CASAGSPYSNQPQHF.

The chain uses TRBV30 and TRBJ2-3; D is ambiguous. The CDR3 loop spans 11 amino acids. Germline CDR1 is GTSNPN and CDR2 is SVGIG (reference sequence). Deletions cut 1 base from V and 7 bases from J, with 6 bases between. CDR3 in DNA: TGTGCCTGGAGTGAAACAAATACGCAGTATTTT. This codes for CAWSETNTQYF.